This T cell receptor beta chain comes out of a study of blood T cell repertoires in COVID-19. The wider study: The cDNA or gDNA used as material had been derived from T cells, B-cell-depleted T cells, or PBMCs.

Germline V lookup: CDR1 SGHRS, CDR2 YFSETQ. V lost 1 base, J lost 1 base, and 9 bases lay in between. The CDR3 runs to 15 residues. Sequenced by immunoSEQ multiplex PCR; TCRdb stores in-frame clones only, minus some. The sample comprises approximately 26,000 clones, 75% to 85% of which are singletons, and approximately 15% rests with the top ten. The material sequenced was peripheral blood. The sequence was obtained from a man aged 80 or over with active or convalescent COVID-19. The rearrangement uses TRBV5-1 and TRBJ1-5; tentative D call: TRBD1 (6 bases). In DNA, the CDR3 is TGCGCCAGCAGCTTGACAGGGCTAAGCAATCAGCCCCAGCATTTT. This gives the protein CASSLTGLSNQPQHF.